The rows below give T cell receptor beta chains drawn from one sample of a study of naive and memory T cell subsets. One entry per CDR3 protein, called by TCRdb with MiXCR from the UMI-ligation and nested PCR reads. The repertoire holds approximately 90,000 distinct CDR3 sequences, around 11% seen once, with 0.12% to 0.15% in the top ten. The specimen sequenced was naive CD4+ T cells from blood. The source of these receptors is a human donor in good health. Both conserved end residues are part of each CDR3. Each record gives: J gene, clone size, D gene, CDR3 length, V gene, CDR3 DNA, CDR3 protein. A D gene is named only where the DNA matches it firmly. Not every row has a clone size; where given, it reads once, few, many or a size class.

J: TRBJ1-5
size: NA
D: NA
length: 13
V: TRBV30
DNA: TGTGCCTGGACCGCAGGGAGCAATCAGCCCCAGCATTTT
CDR3: CAWTAGSNQPQHF

J: TRBJ2-7
size: few
D: TRBD1
length: 14
V: TRBV20-1
DNA: TGCAGTGCGCCACCTCGACAGGGAAACTACGAGCAGTACTTC
CDR3: CSAPPRQGNYEQYF

J: TRBJ2-3
size: few
D: NA
length: 14
V: TRBV9
DNA: TGTGCCAGCAGCGTAGAAACAGTCACAGATACGCAGTATTTT
CDR3: CASSVETVTDTQYF

J: TRBJ1-4
size: few
D: NA
length: 11
V: TRBV29-1
DNA: TGCAGCGCTGTGACTAATGAAAAACTGTTTTTT
CDR3: CSAVTNEKLFF

J: TRBJ2-5
size: many
D: TRBD1
length: 13
V: TRBV7-2
DNA: TGTGCCAGCAGCACAGGACAGGGTGGGACCCAGTACTTC
CDR3: CASSTGQGGTQYF

J: TRBJ2-3
size: NA
D: NA
length: 12
V: TRBV28
DNA: TGTACCAGCAGTTTACTCACAGATACGCAGTATTTT
CDR3: CTSSLLTDTQYF

J: TRBJ2-7
size: few
D: TRBD1
length: 15
V: TRBV6-5
DNA: TGTGCCAGCAGTTACGGGACAGGGGCACGCTACGAGCAGTACTTC
CDR3: CASSYGTGARYEQYF

J: TRBJ1-2
size: few
D: NA
length: 12
V: TRBV20-1
DNA: TGCAGTGCTAGACAAGACAGCGGTGGCTACACCTTC
CDR3: CSARQDSGGYTF

J: TRBJ2-3
size: many
D: TRBD1
length: 18
V: TRBV29-1
DNA: TGCAGCGTGAGGGACAGGGTAATTATTGAGGGAGGCACAGATACGCAGTATTTT
CDR3: CSVRDRVIIEGGTDTQYF

J: TRBJ1-2
size: NA
D: NA
length: 15
V: TRBV7-3
DNA: TGTGCCAGCAGCTTATCAGCAAACACTAACTATGGCTACACCTTC
CDR3: CASSLSANTNYGYTF